The next 29 T cell receptor beta chains were all read from a single sample in a study of blood T cells in healthy people across ages. With a J-beta primer mix and a sample-barcoded 5' primer, a second PCR ran about 7 to 12 cycles. TCRdb processed the 5' RACE reads anew with MiXCR; each CDR3 protein has one entry. The sample has about 1,500,000 distinct CDR3 sequences; roughly 40% are singletons. The sample consisted of blood. The receptors shown here come from a woman aged 18-29 years in good health.

The chain carries TRBV2 and TRBJ2-3, with 10 bases aligning to TRBD2. V shed 3 bases and J 5 bases; nucleotides not matched to a gene: 5. Germline assignment: CDR1 SNHLY and CDR2 FYNNEI. The CDR3 is 15 amino acids. The CDR3 loop is CASSEKRGGVDTQYF. The CDR3 DNA reads TGTGCCAGCAGTGAGAAGCGGGGGGGCGTAGATACGCAGTATTTT. Supplemented by reference TRBV2 and TRBJ2-3, the full variable domain reads EPEVTQTPSHQVTQMGQEVILRCVPISNHLYFYWYRQILGQKVEFLVSFYNNEISEKSEIFDDQFSVERPDGSNFTLKIRSTKLEDSAMYFCASSEKRGGVDTQYFGPGTRLTVL.

This clonotype was recorded a few times. The chain has TRBV4-1 and TRBJ2-1; no clear D gene. This CDR3 has 15 residues. The germline V gene has CDR1 MGHRA and CDR2 YSYEKL. V shed 0 bases and J shed 8 bases, with 14 bases lying between them. CDR3 in amino acids: CASSQDKRKSDEQFF. The CDR3 DNA is TGCGCCAGCAGCCAAGATAAAAGGAAGAGTGATGAGCAGTTCTTC.

There are a few counts of this clonotype. The J gene is TRBJ1-4, the V gene TRBV29-1, with 7 bases fitting TRBD1. Trimming at V came to 8 bases and at J to 7 bases, leaving 7 bases not matched to a gene. The CDR3 sequence is 12 residues long. Germline loops: CDR1 SQVTM, CDR2 ANQGSEA. The CDR3 sequence is CSIGQESEKLFF. The CDR3 nucleotides are TGCAGCATTGGACAGGAATCTGAAAAACTGTTTTTT.

CDR3 region: CASSYSGAGFSGNTIYF. The DNA for the CDR3 is TGTGCCAGCAGTTACTCCGGGGCAGGATTCTCTGGAAACACCATATATTTT. This chain uses TRBV6-2 or TRBV6-3 with TRBJ1-3; possibly TRBD1 for D (5 bases). The germline CDR1 and CDR2 sequences are MNHEY and SVGEGT. There are 17 residues in the CDR3. Trimming left V 0 bases short and J 0 bases short, with 12 bases between.

V and J are TRBV19 and TRBJ2-1; 8 nucleotides match TRBD2. In germline, CDR1 is LNHDA, CDR2 SQIVND (reference sequence). J gave up 4 bases and V 0 bases, and 5 bases lay outside the gene matches. The CDR3 runs to 16 residues. DNA for the CDR3: TGTGCCAGTAGTATAGATTACAGCGGGGGATACAATGAGCAGTTCTTC. Its translation is CASSIDYSGGYNEQFF.

The chain links TRBV2 to TRBJ2-5; a possible D gene is TRBD2 (5 bases). The end of the DNA aligns better with TRBJ2-7, so the J call may be wrong. Looked up from germline, CDR1 is SNHLY and CDR2 is FYNNEI. CDR3 length: 14 amino acids. CDR3 sequence (DNA): TGTGCCAGCGAATCCCAGCGAGGACGGGGCGAGCAGTACTTC. Amino acid sequence: CASESQRGRGEQYF.

This clonotype occurred a few times. The chain couples TRBV6-5 to TRBJ2-7, with 7 bases matching TRBD1. J was trimmed by 2 bases and V by 5 bases; bases with no gene match: 12. This CDR3 contains 16 residues. CDR1 and CDR2 from the germline V gene are MNHEY and SVGAGI. The CDR3: CASSRLMGQTPYEQYF. CDR3 DNA sequence: TGTGCCAGCAGTCGACTCATGGGACAGACACCCTACGAGCAGTACTTC.

The rearrangement links TRBV2 to TRBJ2-2; D unclear. The V end was cut by 11 bases, the J end by 4 bases, with 11 bases between. Germline assignment: CDR1 SNHLY and CDR2 FYNNEI. This CDR3 comprises 12 residues. The CDR3 loop reads CAGNSPTGELFF. The CDR3 DNA sequence: TGTGCCGGCAATTCGCCCACCGGGGAGCTGTTTTTT.

This clonotype appeared a single time. V is TRBV28 and J is TRBJ2-5; D may be TRBD1 (6 bases). TRBJ2-7 matches the DNA end more closely, so the J call is doubtful. The CDR3 spans 13 residues. Looked up from germline, CDR1 is MDHEN and CDR2 is SYDVKM. The CDR3 sequence: CASFGTFRSEQYF. DNA of the CDR3: TGTGCCAGTTTTGGGACATTTCGTAGCGAGCAGTACTTC.

This chain joins TRBV4-1 and TRBJ2-7; TRBD1 matches at 7 bases. This CDR3 has 15 residues. V dropped 0 bases and J dropped 2; count of bases not matched to a gene: 4. Germline loops: CDR1 MGHRA, CDR2 YSYEKL. The CDR3 region is CASSQDRQGPYEQYF. CDR3 DNA: TGCGCCAGCAGCCAAGATCGACAGGGCCCCTACGAGCAGTACTTC.

As to this clonotype: Germline and junction disagree at one end, which may indicate a read error. This chain connects TRBV4-1 to TRBJ2-1; the D gene is possibly TRBD1 (5 bases). Germline CDR1 MGHRA, CDR2 YSYEKL. The CDR3 totals 15 residues. DNA of the CDR3: TGCGCCAGCAGTTCCTTGGCAGGGTACTTCAATGGGCAGTTCTTC. This gives the protein CASSSLAGYFNGQFF.

This clonotype was picked up a small number of times. This chain uses TRBV20-1 with TRBJ2-1, with D tentatively TRBD1 or TRBD2 (5 bases each). Trimming pared 6 bases from V and 0 bases from J, leaving 9 bases between. In germline, CDR1 is DFQATT, CDR2 SNEGSKA (reference sequence). CDR3 size: 13 residues. The DNA for the CDR3 is TGCAGTGCCGGGGCGAGCTCCTACAATGAGCAGTTCTTC. Translated, it gives CSAGASSYNEQFF.

This clonotype has a handful of counts. This chain connects TRBV27 to TRBJ2-4; D gene unclear. V lost 7 bases and J lost 3, with 13 bases in between. Germline CDR1 reads MNHEY; CDR2 reads SMNVEV (reference sequence). This CDR3 region has 14 residues. CDR3 coding DNA: TGTGCCAGCAACCGGGTTGTCGGCAAAAACATTCAGTACTTC. Its protein product is CASNRVVGKNIQYF.

This clonotype has just a few counts. CDR3 loop: CSARVTGGPHSKNEQYF. CDR3 nucleotides: TGCAGTGCTAGAGTAACGGGGGGCCCTCATTCCAAGAATGAGCAGTACTTC. The chain has TRBV20-1 and TRBJ2-7; tentative D call: TRBD2 (7 bases). CDR3 length equals 17 residues. The V and J ends lost 1 base and 7 bases respectively, with 26 bases between them. Looked up from germline, CDR1 is DFQATT and CDR2 is SNEGSKA (reference sequence).

This clonotype was recorded a few times. J is TRBJ2-3 and V is TRBV10-3; the D is unclear. The CDR3 is 13 amino acids. Germline V gives CDR1 ENHRY, CDR2 SYGVKD. V was trimmed by 10 bases and J by 1 base, leaving 12 bases between them. The CDR3 is CATGVSRTDTQYF. The CDR3 coding sequence is TGTGCCACCGGTGTTTCCCGCACAGATACGCAGTATTTT.

The table lists this clonotype with a few counts. This chain uses TRBV3-1 with TRBJ2-3, with TRBD2 matching 13 bases. The CDR3 totals 17 residues. Germline values: CDR1 LGHDT, CDR2 YNNKEL (reference sequence). J gave up 4 bases and V 0 bases, and 4 bases lay outside the gene matches. The CDR3 DNA follows: TGTGCCAGCAGCCAAGATAAGGGACTAGCGGGACCAGATACGCAGTATTTT. It is translated as CASSQDKGLAGPDTQYF.

The rearrangement joins TRBV20-1 to TRBJ1-2, with 11 positions matching TRBD1. The J segment lost 6 bases and the V segment lost 1 base, leaving 10 bases of the junction unmatched. This CDR3 spans 16 amino acids. From germline, CDR1 is DFQATT and CDR2 SNEGSKA (reference sequence). Written as DNA, the CDR3 is TGCAGTGCTAGAGCGCCGGGACAGGGGGTGAATGATGGCTACACCTTC. Encoded protein: CSARAPGQGVNDGYTF.

This clonotype occurred a few times. V gene TRBV4-2 combines with J gene TRBJ2-4; tentatively, D is TRBD2 (5 bases). V lost 1 base and J 2 bases, leaving 12 bases between the germline ends. The CDR3 covers 16 residues. Germline V lookup: CDR1 LGHNA, CDR2 YNFKEQ. The CDR3 here is CASSQASPGTKNIQYF. The CDR3 DNA follows: TGTGCCAGCAGCCAAGCCAGCCCCGGGACCAAAAACATTCAGTACTTC.

The V and J genes are TRBV4-1 and TRBJ2-3; D might be TRBD1 or TRBD2, each matching 5 bases. The CDR3 spans 19 residues. Trimming stripped 0 bases from V and 0 bases from J, with 19 bases between. Germline CDR1 MGHRA, CDR2 YSYEKL. Here the CDR3 DNA reads TGCGCCAGCAGCCAAGATTGGTCTAGCTGGGGCTCGAGCACAGATACGCAGTATTTT. This sequence encodes CASSQDWSSWGSSTDTQYF.

This clonotype has only a few counts. The chain links TRBV21-1 to TRBJ1-1. TRBV21-1 is listed as a pseudogene. The CDR3 sequence is 14 residues long. The CDR3 DNA reads TGTGCCAGCCAGCTTGACCCGTTGAACACTGAAGCTTTCTTT. Translated: CASQLDPLNTEAFF.

This clonotype has more than one count but fewer than ten. The CDR3 DNA sequence: TGCGCCAGCAACTTTGGGCGGGACAATGAGCAGTTCTTC. It encodes CASNFGRDNEQFF. The genes are TRBV5-1 and TRBJ2-1; perhaps TRBD2 as D (5 bases). The CDR3 is 13 amino acids. Germline CDR1 and CDR2: SGHRS and YFSETQ. V was pared by 6 bases and J by 5 bases, with 12 bases between.

In this sample, this clonotype turned up a few times. The J gene is TRBJ2-3, the V gene TRBV10-3; D not resolved. V lost 0 bases and J lost 8, with 12 bases in between. Germline V CDR1 and CDR2: ENHRY, SYGVKD. This CDR3 has 14 amino acids. The CDR3: CAISESDRVGTQYF. CDR3 nucleotides: TGTGCCATCAGTGAGTCGGACCGGGTGGGTACGCAGTATTTT.

The chain recombines TRBV11-2 with TRBJ2-7; D remains ambiguous. CDR1 is SGHAT and CDR2 is FQNNGV in the germline V gene. Deletions cut 1 base from V and 5 bases from J, with 15 bases between. The CDR3 runs to 15 residues. The CDR3 loop reads CASSLAPLRLDEQYF. The CDR3 DNA follows: TGTGCCAGCAGCTTAGCTCCCCTCAGACTCGACGAGCAGTACTTC.

J is TRBJ2-4 and V is TRBV18; 9 bases are a match to TRBD1. The V and J ends lost 3 bases and 5 bases, in that order; junction bases with no gene match: 2. Germline CDR1 is KGHSH and CDR2 is LQKENI. The CDR3 extends over 14 amino acids. The CDR3 region is CASSPDRGENIQYF. CDR3 nucleotide sequence: TGTGCCAGCTCACCCGACAGGGGGGAAAACATTCAGTACTTC.

The rearrangement uses TRBV6-1 and TRBJ1-5, with a weak D call TRBD1 (5 bases). The CDR3 is 13 amino acids. Germline assignment: CDR1 MNHNS and CDR2 SASEGT. Trimming left V 2 bases short and J 7 bases short, with 9 bases between. The chain's CDR3 is CASSEQGWQPQHF. The CDR3 DNA reads as TGTGCCAGCAGTGAACAGGGTTGGCAGCCCCAGCATTTT.

This chain uses TRBV10-3 with TRBJ1-5; D is uncertain. This CDR3 is 15 amino acids long. Per the germline V gene, CDR1 is ENHRY and CDR2 is SYGVKD. Trimming took off 5 bases at V and 0 bases at J, with 11 bases between the two ends. Written as DNA, the CDR3 is TGTGCCATCAGTCCCTCGACGGATAGCAATCAGCCCCAGCATTTT. This codes for CAISPSTDSNQPQHF.

This chain links TRBV12-5 with TRBJ2-1; 7 nucleotides align to TRBD2. The tail of the sequence fits TRBJ2-7 better, so the J call may be wrong. The germline V gene encodes CDR1 LGHNT and CDR2 FRNRAP. The CDR3 consists of 15 residues. CDR3 sequence (DNA): TGTGCTAGTGGATGGGGGAGGGTCCCCTACAATGAGCAGTACTTC. It is translated as CASGWGRVPYNEQYF.

This clonotype has a handful of counts. The chain is built from TRBV5-1 and TRBJ2-1, with D tentatively TRBD2 (6 bases). CDR1 and CDR2 from the germline V gene are SGHRS and YFSETQ. V was clipped by 4 bases and J by 3 bases, with 11 bases between them. The CDR3 extends over 14 amino acids. The CDR3 DNA reads as TGCGCCAGCAGCGGAGGGGCAGGCTACAATGAGCAGTTCTTC. Protein product: CASSGGAGYNEQFF.

At least ten counts were recorded for this clonotype. Relative to the germline gene, one junction end is altered; a read error may explain this. J is TRBJ2-1 and V is TRBV12-3 or TRBV12-4; D ambiguous. CDR3 length: 11 amino acids. The CDR3 region is CASSLIDEQFF. The CDR3 DNA reads as TGCGCCAGCAGCTTGATTGATGAGCAGTTCTTC.